One and the same sample provided the 3 T cell receptor beta chains below, sequenced in a study of shared T cell receptors in the human thymus. Sequenced by immunoSEQ multiplex PCR; TCRdb stores in-frame clones only, minus some. This table has hundreds of thousands of clones, over 75% appearing once. This same sample was also taken into another study, of human thymus T cells.

Material: thymocytes. These TCRs come from a boy under two years old with a congenital heart defect.

The chain links TRBV6-5 to TRBJ1-2; weak D call: TRBD1 (5 bases). CDR1 and CDR2 from the germline V gene are MNHEY and SVGAGI. The V end lost 2 bases, the J end lost 2 bases, and 15 bases lay between the germline ends. This CDR3 is 16 amino acids long. CDR3 nucleotide sequence: TGTGCCAGCAGTTACGCCCGACAGATCACGAACTATGGCTACACCTTC. It codes for CASSYARQITNYGYTF.

The CDR3 DNA reads TGTGCCAGCAGTCCTAGGCACACTGAAGCTTTCTTT. It translates to CASSPRHTEAFF. The chain is built from TRBV2 and TRBJ1-1, with D unresolved. The CDR3 spans 12 residues. The germline V gene has CDR1 SNHLY and CDR2 FYNNEI. V lost 5 bases and J 3 bases, leaving 7 bases between the germline ends.

This chain joins TRBV29-1 and TRBJ2-1; D gene ambiguous. The CDR3 covers 12 residues. Deletions cut 7 bases from V and 8 bases from J, with 15 bases between. The V gene's germline CDR1 is SQVTM and CDR2 ANQGSEA. CDR3 protein: CSALGSPHEQFF. CDR3 nucleotide sequence: TGCAGCGCCCTAGGCAGTCCGCATGAGCAGTTCTTC.